The 20 T cell receptor beta chains given below trace back to one sample, sequenced in a study of T cells in Graves' hyperthyroidism and ophthalmopathy. Amplification of TCR beta CDR3 regions was performed using RNA transcripts as template. RT-PCR in the first round (using the HTBI primer set) targeted the TCR CDR3. TCRdb independently ran MiXCR on the multiplex PCR reads; one entry per CDR3 protein. The table records about 760,000 distinct CDR3 sequences, roughly 32% of them present only once. The sample comprised blood. The receptor source for this set is a woman aged 40 to 50 with Graves' hyperthyroidism.

CDR3: CASSPRPGQGAHEQYF. CDR3 DNA: TGTGCCAGCAGCCCTAGACCGGGACAGGGGGCCCACGAGCAGTACTTC. This chain joins TRBV11-2 and TRBJ2-7; TRBD1 matches 12 bases. Germline V CDR1 and CDR2: SGHAT, FQNNGV. Trimming at V came to 5 bases and at J to 5 bases, leaving 10 bases not matched to a gene. This CDR3 region has 16 residues.

Concerning this clonotype itself: One base away lies a much larger clone, so this may be a sequencing read error. This chain connects TRBV5-4 to TRBJ1-3; D unclear. CDR1 and CDR2 (germline): SGHNT, YYREEE (reference sequence). The CDR3 runs to 14 residues. In nucleotides, the CDR3 is TGTGCCAGCAGCTACTCGGGATCTGGAAGCACCATATATTTT. It yields the protein CASSYSGSGSTIYF.

The rearrangement links TRBV10-3 to TRBJ2-5; possibly TRBD1 for D (6 bases). Germline CDR1 ENHRY, CDR2 SYGVKD. The CDR3 runs 17 residues. The germline V and J ends were trimmed by 8 bases and 5 bases, with 27 bases remaining between them. Here the CDR3 DNA reads TGTGCCATCCGGCGAACCCTGGGGGCGCGGCTAGGGGAGACCCAGTACTTC. Its translation: CAIRRTLGARLGETQYF.

This clonotype was counted ten times or more. The rearrangement uses TRBV2 and TRBJ1-2; no firm D call. Trimming took 2 bases from V and 4 from J, leaving 8 bases between them. The germline CDR1 and CDR2 sequences are SNHLY and FYNNEI. The CDR3 runs to 13 residues. The CDR3 DNA reads as TGTGCCAGCAGTGAACGGCAGCCCTATGGCTACACCTTC. It yields the protein CASSERQPYGYTF.

As concerns this clonotype: One end of the junction fails to match germline, which may point to a read error. The chain carries TRBV7-2 and TRBJ1-3; D perhaps matches TRBD1 (6 bases). The germline CDR1 and CDR2 sequences are SGHTA and FQGNSA. This CDR3 contains 16 residues. The CDR3 is CASSLVRQASGNTIYF. The CDR3 region has the DNA TGTGCCAGCAGTTTAGTCAGACAGGCCTCTGGAAACACCATATATTTT.

V and J are TRBV24-1 and TRBJ1-2, with 8 bases lining up with TRBD1. The length of the CDR3 is 15 residues. V lost 4 bases to trimming and J lost 4 bases; unmatched junction nucleotides: 7. The germline gives CDR1 KGHDR, CDR2 SFDVKD. As DNA, the CDR3 is TGTGCCACCAGTGAGACAGGGGCGACATTCTATGGCTACACCTTC. This codes for CATSETGATFYGYTF.

V gene TRBV7-2 combines with J gene TRBJ2-7; 10 bases align to TRBD2. V was pared by 1 base and J by 7 bases, with 7 bases of the junction left unmatched. This CDR3 region has 15 residues. The germline CDR1 and CDR2 sequences are SGHTA and FQGNSA. CDR3 sequence: CASSLEREGFNEQYF. The DNA of the CDR3 is TGTGCCAGCAGCTTAGAGCGGGAGGGCTTCAATGAGCAGTACTTC.

This clonotype was picked up many times. The CDR3 DNA is TGTGCCATCAGGCGGGGAACGAACACCGGGGAGCTGTTTTTT. Translated: CAIRRGTNTGELFF. This chain links TRBV10-3 with TRBJ2-2; tentatively, D is TRBD2 (6 bases). This CDR3 has 14 residues. Germline lookup yields CDR1 ENHRY and CDR2 SYGVKD. Trimming pared 6 bases from V and 0 bases from J, leaving 8 bases between.

The rearrangement uses TRBV11-3 and TRBJ2-7; tentatively, D is TRBD1 (6 bases). The CDR3 sequence is 14 residues long. CDR1 is SGHNT, CDR2 YENEEA, per germline. Trimming stripped 3 bases from V and 3 bases from J, with 12 bases between. In DNA, the CDR3 is TGTGCCAGCAGCTTCCCGGGACAAATCTACGAGCAGTACTTC. It specifies CASSFPGQIYEQYF.

The rearrangement links TRBV28 to TRBJ1-6, with D possibly being TRBD1 (6 bases). Germline CDR1 and CDR2: MDHEN and SYDVKM. This CDR3 has 15 residues. The V end lost 7 bases, the J end lost 2 bases, and 12 bases lay between the germline ends. CDR3 loop: CASTTTGTYNSPLHF. Here the CDR3 DNA reads TGTGCCAGCACCACGACAGGCACCTATAATTCACCCCTCCACTTT.

The V call is TRBV6-5, the J call TRBJ1-4, with D hard to call. Trimming took off 2 bases at V and 5 bases at J, with 15 bases between the two ends. The CDR3 extends over 16 amino acids. Germline V gene sequence: CDR1 MNHEY, CDR2 SVGAGI. The CDR3 region is CASSYPLPRRNEKLFF. Here the CDR3 DNA reads TGTGCCAGCAGTTACCCCCTCCCGAGACGAAATGAAAAACTGTTTTTT.

This clonotype was recorded only once. A much larger clone lies one base from this, so it may be a read error. This sequence joins TRBV6-5 and TRBJ1-1, with D tentatively TRBD1 (5 bases). Germline V lookup: CDR1 MNHEY, CDR2 SVGAGI. Trimming pared 4 bases from V and 4 bases from J, leaving 13 bases between. The CDR3 has 14 residues. This CDR3 is CASSSVGAVTEAFF. The CDR3 bases are TGTGCCAGCAGTTCCGTAGGGGCGGTCACTGAAGCTTTCTTT.

The V and J genes are TRBV7-2 and TRBJ1-4, with 7 positions matching TRBD1. Looked up from germline, CDR1 is SGHTA and CDR2 is FQGNSA. Unmatched junction bases numbered 4, after V lost 2 bases and J lost 7 bases. The CDR3 totals 14 residues. The CDR3 coding sequence is TGTGCCAGCAGCTTAATCCGGGACAGTGAAAAACTGTTTTTT. As protein: CASSLIRDSEKLFF.

This clonotype was observed a single time. A clone one base away is much larger, so this may be a read error. This chain links TRBV6-5 with TRBJ2-5, with D tentatively TRBD1 (6 bases). The CDR3 covers 15 residues. Germline V lookup: CDR1 MNHEY, CDR2 SVGAGI. V was pared by 6 bases and J by 9 bases, with 23 bases between. DNA for the CDR3: TGTGCCAGCAGCTTAAACGGACAGTTGCCGGAGGCCCAGTACTTC. It specifies CASSLNGQLPEAQYF.

This chain connects TRBV20-1 to TRBJ1-6; D call uncertain. The V and J ends lost 6 bases and 5 bases respectively, with 23 bases between them. The CDR3 runs 17 residues. Germline-derived CDR1 and CDR2 are DFQATT and SNEGSKA (reference sequence). CDR3 DNA sequence: TGCAGTGCCCCTCCCACGGTCCAGGCAGATAATAATTCACCCCTCCACTTT. Protein: CSAPPTVQADNNSPLHF.

This clonotype was found a few times. The chain links TRBV19 to TRBJ1-4; D gene ambiguous. Germline CDR1 and CDR2: LNHDA and SQIVND (reference sequence). V was cut by 3 bases and J by 8 bases, with 13 bases left in between. There are 14 residues in the CDR3. In nucleotides, the CDR3 is TGTGCCAGTAGTATTCCGGGAAATGGCGAAAAACTGTTTTTT. It encodes CASSIPGNGEKLFF.

This clonotype was seen a few times. The chain is built from TRBV24-1 and TRBJ2-3; no clear D. Trimming stripped 7 bases from V and 4 bases from J, with 14 bases between. Germline CDR1 KGHDR, CDR2 SFDVKD. The CDR3 has 14 residues. The CDR3 is CATSTPGSADTQYF. DNA of the CDR3: TGTGCCACCAGCACCCCGGGTTCTGCAGATACGCAGTATTTT.

For this clonotype: Since the CDR3 does not end with the conserved phenylalanine or tryptophan, this likely comes from a read error. Because the CDR3's place on the DNA is in doubt, the DNA is left out and the CDR3 is given as listed by TCRdb. The V and J genes are TRBV7-2 and TRBJ2-5. The germline V gene encodes CDR1 SGHTA and CDR2 FQGNSA. Counting both end residues, the CDR3 totals 8 amino acids. CDR3 amino acids: CASRPRTS.

This clonotype was recorded a few times. This chain links TRBV19 with TRBJ1-5; D might be TRBD1 (6 bases). V was trimmed by 4 bases and J by 5 bases, leaving 15 bases between them. This CDR3 comprises 15 residues. Germline values: CDR1 LNHDA, CDR2 SQIVND (reference sequence). CDR3 in amino acids: CASSTGTNWDQPQHF. DNA for the CDR3: TGTGCCAGTAGTACAGGGACAAATTGGGATCAGCCCCAGCATTTT.

This clonotype occurred a few times. The chain recombines TRBV3-1 with TRBJ1-4; D call uncertain. The germline CDR1 and CDR2 sequences are LGHDT and YNNKEL (reference sequence). This CDR3 region has 12 residues. V was shortened by 2 bases and J by 8 bases, with 6 bases between the two germline ends. CDR3 region: CASSQWGEKLFF. CDR3 DNA: TGTGCCAGCAGCCAATGGGGAGAAAAACTGTTTTTT.